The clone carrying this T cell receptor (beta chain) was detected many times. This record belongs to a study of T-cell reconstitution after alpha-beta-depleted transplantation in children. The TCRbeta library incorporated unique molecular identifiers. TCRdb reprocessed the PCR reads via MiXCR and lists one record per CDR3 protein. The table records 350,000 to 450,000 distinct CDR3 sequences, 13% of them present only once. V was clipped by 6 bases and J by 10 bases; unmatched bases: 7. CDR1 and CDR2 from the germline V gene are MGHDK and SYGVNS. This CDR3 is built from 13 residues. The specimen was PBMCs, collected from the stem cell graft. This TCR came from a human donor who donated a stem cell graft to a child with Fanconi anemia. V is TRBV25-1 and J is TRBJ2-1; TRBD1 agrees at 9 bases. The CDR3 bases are TGTGCCAGCAGGGACCGGGACAGGGACGAGCAGTTCTTC. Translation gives CASRDRDRDEQFF.